This entry describes one T cell receptor (beta chain). What it recognizes is unknown. CDR3 length: 13 residues. CDR1 and CDR2 from the germline V gene are DFQATT and SNEGSKA (reference sequence). Any patient presenting with uncontrolled infection, other autoimmune disease, pregnancy or lactation was left out. TCR beta CDR3 sequences were amplified from RNA transcripts. RT-PCR in the first round (using the HTBI primer set) targeted the TCR CDR3. TCRdb called the multiplex PCR reads again in MiXCR, with one record for every CDR3 protein. The sample has approximately 210,000 distinct CDR3 sequences, 15% to 20% seen once; the top ten hold 50%. This specimen belongs to a study of T cells in Graves' hyperthyroidism and ophthalmopathy. Study conclusions and caveats: In simple terms, a model built on 13 V-J features told ophthalmopathy apart from stable hyperthyroidism. In the blood, most expanded thyroid clonotypes above 0.001 appeared as well.

This TCR came from a man in his fifties with Graves' hyperthyroidism. The chain recombines TRBV20-1 with TRBJ2-1; 11 bases line up with TRBD2. Sequences were obtained from blood. CDR3 in amino acids: CSEPGLADNEQFF. In DNA, the CDR3 is TGCAGCGAACCGGGACTAGCGGACAATGAGCAGTTCTTC.